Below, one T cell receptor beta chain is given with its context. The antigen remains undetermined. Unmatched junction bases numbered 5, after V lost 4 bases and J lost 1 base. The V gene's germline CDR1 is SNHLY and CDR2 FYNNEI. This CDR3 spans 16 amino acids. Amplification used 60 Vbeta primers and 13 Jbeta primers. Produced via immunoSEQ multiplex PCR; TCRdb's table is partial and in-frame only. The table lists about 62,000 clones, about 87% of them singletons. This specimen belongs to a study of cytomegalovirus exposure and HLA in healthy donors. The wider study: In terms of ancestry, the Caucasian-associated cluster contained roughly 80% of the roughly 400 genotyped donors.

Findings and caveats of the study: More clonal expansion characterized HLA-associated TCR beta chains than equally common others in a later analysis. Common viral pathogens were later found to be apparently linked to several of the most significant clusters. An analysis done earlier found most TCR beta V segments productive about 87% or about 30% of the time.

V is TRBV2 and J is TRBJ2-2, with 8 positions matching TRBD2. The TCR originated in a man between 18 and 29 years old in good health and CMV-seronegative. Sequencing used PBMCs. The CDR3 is CASSAEAGGNTGELFF. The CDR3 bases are TGTGCCAGCAGTGCTGAGGCGGGGGGGAACACCGGGGAGCTGTTTTTT.